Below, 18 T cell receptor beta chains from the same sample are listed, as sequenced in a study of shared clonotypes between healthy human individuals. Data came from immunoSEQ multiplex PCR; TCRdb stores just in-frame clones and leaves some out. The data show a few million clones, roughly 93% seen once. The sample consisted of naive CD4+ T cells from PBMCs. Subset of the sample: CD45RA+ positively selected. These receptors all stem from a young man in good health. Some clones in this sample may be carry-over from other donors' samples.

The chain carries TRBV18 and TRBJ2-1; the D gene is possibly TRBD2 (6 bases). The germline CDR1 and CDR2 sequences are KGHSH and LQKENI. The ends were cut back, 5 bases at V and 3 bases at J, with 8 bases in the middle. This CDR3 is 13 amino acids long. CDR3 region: CASSDGSYNEQFF. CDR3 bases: TGTGCCAGCTCAGACGGGAGCTACAATGAGCAGTTCTTC.

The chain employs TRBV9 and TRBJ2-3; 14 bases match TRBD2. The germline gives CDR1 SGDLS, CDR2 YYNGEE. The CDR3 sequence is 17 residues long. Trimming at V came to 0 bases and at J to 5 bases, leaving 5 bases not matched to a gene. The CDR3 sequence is CASSVGGLAGVGDTQYF. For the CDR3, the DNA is TGTGCCAGCAGCGTAGGGGGACTAGCGGGAGTCGGAGATACGCAGTATTTT.

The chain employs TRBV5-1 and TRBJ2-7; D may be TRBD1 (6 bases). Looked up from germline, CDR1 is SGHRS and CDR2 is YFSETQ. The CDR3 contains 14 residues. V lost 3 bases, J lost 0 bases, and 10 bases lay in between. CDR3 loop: CASSSRDTSYEQYF. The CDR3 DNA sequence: TGCGCCAGCAGCTCCCGGGACACCTCCTACGAGCAGTACTTC.

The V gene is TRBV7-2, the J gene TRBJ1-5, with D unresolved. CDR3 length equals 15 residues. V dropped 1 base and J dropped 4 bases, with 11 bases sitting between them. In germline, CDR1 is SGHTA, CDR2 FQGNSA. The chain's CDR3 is CASSLVWQLNQPQHF. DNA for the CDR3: TGTGCCAGCAGCTTAGTGTGGCAGCTAAATCAGCCCCAGCATTTT.

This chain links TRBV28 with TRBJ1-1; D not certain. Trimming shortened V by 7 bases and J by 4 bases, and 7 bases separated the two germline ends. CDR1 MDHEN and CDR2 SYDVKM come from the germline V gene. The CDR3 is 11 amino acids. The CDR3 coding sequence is TGTGCCAGCACCGATATCACTGAAGCTTTCTTT. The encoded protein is CASTDITEAFF.

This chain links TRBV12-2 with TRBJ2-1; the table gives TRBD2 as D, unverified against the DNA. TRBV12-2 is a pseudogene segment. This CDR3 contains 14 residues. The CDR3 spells CAKGGAGSYNEQFF. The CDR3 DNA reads TGTGCAAAGGGCGGGGCCGGGTCCTACAATGAGCAGTTCTTC.

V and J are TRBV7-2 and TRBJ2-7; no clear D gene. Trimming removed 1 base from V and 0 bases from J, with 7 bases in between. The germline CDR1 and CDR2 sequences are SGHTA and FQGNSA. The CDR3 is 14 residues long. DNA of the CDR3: TGTGCCAGCAGCTTAGATCGGACCTCCTACGAGCAGTACTTC. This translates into CASSLDRTSYEQYF.

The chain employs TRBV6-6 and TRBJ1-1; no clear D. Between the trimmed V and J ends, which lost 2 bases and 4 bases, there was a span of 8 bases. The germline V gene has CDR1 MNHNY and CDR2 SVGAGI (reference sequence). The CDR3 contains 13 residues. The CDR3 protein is CASSYRPLTEAFF. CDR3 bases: TGTGCCAGCAGTTACCGGCCCCTCACTGAAGCTTTCTTT.

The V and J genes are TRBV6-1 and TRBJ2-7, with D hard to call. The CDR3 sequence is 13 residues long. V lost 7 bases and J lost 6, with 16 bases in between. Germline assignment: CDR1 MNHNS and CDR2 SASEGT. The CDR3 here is CASTPGPRGEQYF. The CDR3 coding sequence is TGTGCCAGCACTCCGGGCCCCCGAGGCGAGCAGTACTTC.

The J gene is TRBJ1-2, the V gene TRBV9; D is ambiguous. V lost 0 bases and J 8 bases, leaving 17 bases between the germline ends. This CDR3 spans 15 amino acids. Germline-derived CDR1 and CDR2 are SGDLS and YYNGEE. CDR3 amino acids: CASSVAPGRPSGYTF. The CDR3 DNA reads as TGTGCCAGCAGCGTAGCTCCGGGCCGACCCTCCGGCTACACCTTC. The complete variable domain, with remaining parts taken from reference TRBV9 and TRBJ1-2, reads DSGVTQTPKHLITATGQRVTLRCSPRSGDLSVYWYQQSLDQGLQFLIQYYNGEERAKGNILERFSAQQFPDLHSELNLSSLELGDSALYFCASSVAPGRPSGYTFGSGTRLTVV.

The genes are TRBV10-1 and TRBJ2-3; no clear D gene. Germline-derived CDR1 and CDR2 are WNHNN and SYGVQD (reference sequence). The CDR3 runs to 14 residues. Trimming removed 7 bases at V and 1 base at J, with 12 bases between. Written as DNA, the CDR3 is TGCGCCAGCAACTCGGACCGCGGCACAGATACGCAGTATTTT. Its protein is CASNSDRGTDTQYF.

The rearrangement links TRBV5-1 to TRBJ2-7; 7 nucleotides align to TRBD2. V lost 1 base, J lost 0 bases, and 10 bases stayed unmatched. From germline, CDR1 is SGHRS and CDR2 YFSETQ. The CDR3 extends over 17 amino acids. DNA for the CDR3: TGCGCCAGCAGCTTGATCGCGAGCGGGACGAGCTCCTACGAGCAGTACTTC. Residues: CASSLIASGTSSYEQYF.

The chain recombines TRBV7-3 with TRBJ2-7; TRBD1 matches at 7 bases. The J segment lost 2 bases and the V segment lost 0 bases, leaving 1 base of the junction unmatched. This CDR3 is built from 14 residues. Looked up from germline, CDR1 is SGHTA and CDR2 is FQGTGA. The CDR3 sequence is CASSLTGGAYEQYF. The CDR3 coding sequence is TGTGCCAGCAGCTTAACAGGGGGCGCCTACGAGCAGTACTTC.

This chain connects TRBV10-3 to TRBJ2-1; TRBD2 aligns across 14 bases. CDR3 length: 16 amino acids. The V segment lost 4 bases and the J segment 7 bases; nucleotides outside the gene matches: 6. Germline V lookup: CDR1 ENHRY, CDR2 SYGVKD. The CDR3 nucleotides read TGTGCCATCAGTGCCGGACTAGCGGGAGGTCAGAATGAGCAGTTCTTC. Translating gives CAISAGLAGGQNEQFF.

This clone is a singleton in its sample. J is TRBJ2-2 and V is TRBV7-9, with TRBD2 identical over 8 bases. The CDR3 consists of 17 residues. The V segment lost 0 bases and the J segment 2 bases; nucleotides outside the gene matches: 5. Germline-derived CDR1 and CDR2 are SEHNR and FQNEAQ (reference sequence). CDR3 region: CASSLAGRAFNTGELFF. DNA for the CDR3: TGTGCCAGCAGCTTAGCCGGGAGGGCCTTTAACACCGGGGAGCTGTTTTTT.

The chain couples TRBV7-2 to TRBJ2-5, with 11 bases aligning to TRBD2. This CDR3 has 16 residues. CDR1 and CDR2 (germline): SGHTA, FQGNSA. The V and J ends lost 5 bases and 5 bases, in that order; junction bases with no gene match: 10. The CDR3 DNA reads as TGTGCCAGCAGCAAACGTAGCGGGAGGGCCGGGGAGACCCAGTACTTC. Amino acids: CASSKRSGRAGETQYF. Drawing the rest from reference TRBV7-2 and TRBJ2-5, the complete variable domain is GAGVSQSPSNKVTEKGKDVELRCDPISGHTALYWYRQSLGQGLEFLIYFQGNSAPDKSGLPSDRFSAERTGGSVSTLTIQRTQQEDSAVYLCASSKRSGRAGETQYFGPGTRLLVL.

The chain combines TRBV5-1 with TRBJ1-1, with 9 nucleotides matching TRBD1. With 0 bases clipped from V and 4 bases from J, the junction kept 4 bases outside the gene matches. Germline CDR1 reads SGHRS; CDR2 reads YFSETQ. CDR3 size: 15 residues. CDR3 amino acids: CASSLAGQGSTEAFF. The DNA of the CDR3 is TGCGCCAGCAGCTTGGCCGGACAGGGGTCCACTGAAGCTTTCTTT.

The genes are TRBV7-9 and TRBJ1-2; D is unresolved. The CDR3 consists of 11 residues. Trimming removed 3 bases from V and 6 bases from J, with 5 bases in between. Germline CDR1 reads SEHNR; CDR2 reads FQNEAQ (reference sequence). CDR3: CASSFSHGYTF. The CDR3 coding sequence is TGTGCCAGCAGCTTTTCCCATGGCTACACCTTC.